This TCR beta chain came from a study of beta chain features in type 1 diabetes. About the study: When patients were set against healthy donors, age, gender and cell yields were similar.

Sequencing targeted expressed TCRB transcripts, as all isolated RNA had been reverse transcribed. Regulatory, naive and central memory T cell samples averaged roughly 4 million reads. Assay used: immunoSEQ multiplex PCR; TCRdb lists only in-frame clones, some missing. The sample records 200,000 to 250,000 clones, 9.6% being singletons. Germline V lookup: CDR1 SGHNT, CDR2 YYREEE (reference sequence). This CDR3 is built from 16 residues. V trimming: 0 bases; J trimming: 7 bases; junction bases outside the gene matches: 7. About this clone itself: Antigen specificity is unknown.

Findings of the study overall: At VDJ recombination sites, type 1 diabetes patients had fewer insertions and more deleted nucleotides. cDNA-based sequencing might over-represent cells highly expressing TCR.

The receptor's source is a young woman in good health. Sequencing used naive CD4+ T cells from blood. The chain couples TRBV5-4 to TRBJ1-6; 7 bases agree with TRBD1. CDR3 amino acids: CASSLGAGQMNSPLHF. In DNA form, the CDR3 reads TGTGCCAGCAGCTTGGGGGCGGGACAGATGAATTCACCCCTCCACTTT.